This TCR beta chain was captured in a study of blood T cell repertoires in COVID-19. Study-level information: The analysed material was cDNA or gDNA that came from T cells, B-cell-depleted T cells, or PBMCs.

The CDR3 runs to 15 residues. V was pared by 4 bases and J by 0 bases, with 10 bases between. Germline CDR1 and CDR2: SGHDN and FVKESK. Using immunoSEQ multiplex PCR, the repertoire was profiled, and TCRdb retains in-frame clones only, with some absent. The repertoire holds approximately 100,000 clones, about 90% seen once, with approximately 10% in the top ten. The J gene is TRBJ2-4, the V gene TRBV14; D possibly corresponds to TRBD2 (5 bases). The receptor was isolated from a woman aged 25 to 45 with acute or convalescent COVID-19. The specimen was peripheral blood. The CDR3 here is CASSLSGLAKNIQYF. CDR3 bases: TGTGCCAGCAGCCTGAGCGGACTAGCCAAAAACATTCAGTACTTC.